The 13 T cell receptor beta chains reported below all come from one sample, sequenced in a study of blood T cells in healthy people across ages. Next came a second PCR, run for about 7 to 12 cycles, which used a sample-barcoded 5' primer along with a J-beta primer mix. Each CDR3 protein gets one entry after TCRdb re-called the 5' RACE reads with MiXCR. This repertoire shows 1.5 million to 2 million distinct CDR3 sequences, 28% found once; its top ten account for about 8%. The specimen was blood. These receptors came from a woman aged 30 to 39 in good health.

Points on this clonotype: Just one base apart from a much larger clone, this may be a read error. The rearrangement joins TRBV7-2 to TRBJ2-1; either TRBD1 or TRBD2 may fit D (5 bases each). The CDR3 sequence is 14 residues long. Germline loops: CDR1 SGHTA, CDR2 FQGNSA. V lost 6 bases, J lost 13 bases, and 22 bases lay in between. The CDR3 DNA follows: TGTGCCAGCAGGCTCGTGGGCTTGATAGGGACCCAGTTCTTC. Its translation is CASRLVGLIGTQFF.

A note on this clonotype: A much larger clone differs by one base, so this may be a read error. The CDR3 sequence is CAIRRGRGEQYF. The CDR3, as DNA: TGTGCCATCAGGCGAGGACGAGGCGAGCAGTACTTC. The chain is built from TRBV10-3 and TRBJ2-7; D call uncertain. Trimming took off 6 bases at V and 6 bases at J, with 12 bases between the two ends. CDR3 length: 12 amino acids. Per the germline V gene, CDR1 is ENHRY and CDR2 is SYGVKD.

The genes are TRBV10-1 and TRBJ1-2; 7 nucleotides align to TRBD1. This CDR3 comprises 14 residues. From germline, CDR1 is WNHNN and CDR2 SYGVQD (reference sequence). V was pared by 2 bases and J by 7 bases, with 7 bases of the junction left unmatched. CDR3 sequence: CASSENRGSSGYTF. CDR3 DNA sequence: TGCGCCAGCAGTGAGAACAGGGGATCGTCTGGCTACACCTTC.

This chain links TRBV20-1 with TRBJ2-1; 9 nucleotides line up with TRBD2. J gave up 1 base and V 5 bases, and 12 bases lay outside the gene matches. The CDR3 consists of 17 residues. The germline gives CDR1 DFQATT, CDR2 SNEGSKA (reference sequence). CDR3 DNA: TGCAGTGCTCGCGGGCGGGGGGGAGTCAGATCCTACAATGAGCAGTTCTTC. Translating it yields CSARGRGGVRSYNEQFF.

Points on this clonotype: A read error may account for a junction end that differs from germline. The chain uses TRBV27 and TRBJ2-7; no definite D call. The CDR3 is 13 residues long. CDR1 and CDR2 from the germline V gene are MNHEY and SMNVEV (reference sequence). This chain's CDR3 is CAGSLSGRTPGYF. The DNA for the CDR3 is TGTGCCGGCAGTTTATCTGGGCGGACCCCCGGTTACTTC.

The chain has TRBV7-6 and TRBJ2-3; 13 bases align to TRBD2. Looked up from germline, CDR1 is SGHVS and CDR2 is FNYEAQ. Trimming at V came to 5 bases and at J to 4 bases, leaving 9 bases not matched to a gene. CDR3 length: 17 residues. CDR3 sequence reads: CASSEKTSGGLSDTQYF. The CDR3 nucleotides are TGTGCCAGCAGCGAGAAGACTAGCGGGGGGTTGTCAGATACGCAGTATTTT. Full variable domain (missing parts from reference TRBV7-6 and TRBJ2-3): GAGVSQSPRYKVTKRGQDVALRCDPISGHVSLYWYRQALGQGPEFLTYFNYEAQQDKSGLPNDRFSAERPEGSISTLTIQRTEQRDSAMYRCASSEKTSGGLSDTQYFGPGTRLTVL.

In its sample, this clonotype was seen a few times. A much bigger clone sits one base away, suggesting this may be a read error. The chain has TRBV7-2 and TRBJ2-5; D is perhaps TRBD1 (6 bases). The CDR3 is 15 residues long. Germline loops: CDR1 SGHTA, CDR2 FQGNSA. CDR3 region: CARSLIGTRQETQYF. Here the CDR3 DNA reads TGTGCCCGCAGCTTAATCGGGACACGGCAGGAGACCCAGTACTTC.

This clonotype was seen a few times. J is TRBJ2-4 and V is TRBV6-1; 10 bases align to TRBD2. With 4 bases clipped from V and 0 bases from J, the junction kept 9 bases outside the gene matches. Per the germline V gene, CDR1 is MNHNS and CDR2 is SASEGT. This CDR3 is built from 18 residues. The CDR3 sequence is CASSALAGAPQAKNIQYF. The CDR3 coding sequence is TGTGCCAGCAGTGCCCTAGCGGGGGCGCCGCAAGCCAAAAACATTCAGTACTTC.

As concerns this clonotype: A much larger clone differs from this one at a single base, so this may be a read error. The chain has TRBV6-6 and TRBJ1-5; the D is unclear. This CDR3 is 12 amino acids long. Germline V gene sequence: CDR1 MNHNY, CDR2 SVGAGI (reference sequence). The CDR3 reads CANSYSSQPQHF. The CDR3 DNA is TGTGCCAACAGTTACTCGTCTCAGCCCCAGCATTTT.

The chain has TRBV20-1 and TRBJ2-5, with D maybe TRBD2 (5 bases). V was clipped by 0 bases and J by 2 bases, with 10 bases between them. Germline V gene sequence: CDR1 DFQATT, CDR2 SNEGSKA (reference sequence). This CDR3 comprises 14 residues. CDR3 sequence reads: CSARDSSGQETQYF. In nucleotides, the CDR3 is TGCAGTGCTAGAGACTCGAGCGGACAAGAGACCCAGTACTTC.

The gene calls are TRBV18 and TRBJ1-4; the D is unclear. V was cut by 3 bases and J by 2 bases, with 19 bases left in between. Germline V gene data show CDR1 as KGHSH and CDR2 as LQKENI. This CDR3 contains 18 residues. The CDR3 nucleotides read TGTGCCAGCTCACCCGTGGTCGGCACCCGGAAGACTAATGAAAAACTGTTTTTT. Encoded protein: CASSPVVGTRKTNEKLFF.

This clonotype was counted at least ten times. The chain recombines TRBV29-1 with TRBJ2-4, with D tentatively TRBD1 or TRBD2 (5 bases each). CDR3 size: 14 residues. Between the trimmed V and J ends, which lost 3 bases and 0 bases, there was a span of 9 bases. Looked up from germline, CDR1 is SQVTM and CDR2 is ANQGSEA. CDR3 region: CSVEGVLAKNIQYF. CDR3 bases: TGCAGCGTTGAGGGGGTGTTAGCCAAAAACATTCAGTACTTC.

The chain links TRBV20-1 to TRBJ1-2; a weak D match, TRBD1 (5 bases). V was trimmed by 4 bases and J by 6 bases, leaving 12 bases between them. This CDR3 is built from 12 residues. From germline, CDR1 is DFQATT and CDR2 SNEGSKA (reference sequence). Written as DNA, the CDR3 is TGCAGTGCTATGGGCGGGACCGATGGCTACACCTTC. This encodes CSAMGGTDGYTF.